This paragraph covers one T cell receptor beta chain sequence. The target antigen is unknown. A much larger clone differs from this one at a single base, so this may be a read error. For blood RNA, unsorted whole blood served as the source, and germline DNA was extracted too. This entry belongs to a study of tumor-infiltrating lymphocytes in primary liver carcinoma. Study context: The tumors ranged from about 4 to 11 cm across and fell within stage T1-T3 N0M0.

Germline V CDR1 and CDR2: LGHNA, YSLEER. V gave up 3 bases and J gave up 4 bases, with 12 bases separating them. The CDR3 is made up of 15 amino acids. Study observations and caveats: It was tumor-adjacent and tumor-blood pairs that overlapped less than tumor region pairs did.

Reverse transcription of 450 to 500 ng total RNA with a constant-region primer produced TCR beta cDNA. Each TCR beta library was derived from three nested multiplex PCR rounds that employed slightly modified ARM-PCR. Forward primers for TRBV1-TRBV30 and a C-beta reverse primer served the first two PCR rounds, at roughly 10 cycles each. TCRdb processed the multiplex PCR reads anew with MiXCR; each CDR3 protein has one entry. The repertoire holds roughly 330,000 distinct CDR3 sequences, almost 65% seen once, with roughly 6% in the top ten. Input material: peripheral blood. J is TRBJ2-2 and V is TRBV4-3; D is unclear. This clonotype originated in a man aged 40-50 years with primary liver carcinoma and hepatitis B virus infection. CDR3: CASSQGSRPTGELFF. The CDR3 coding sequence is TGCGCCAGCAGCCAGGGGTCGCGGCCCACCGGGGAGCTGTTTTTT.